These 31 T cell receptor beta chains were all obtained from the same sample, sequenced in a study of blood T cell repertoires in COVID-19 (TCRdb year 2020). The library came from the immunoSEQ multiplex PCR assay. Held by TCRdb, this immuneACCESS table contains in-frame sequences only and omits some clones. Under half of the omission traces to an unresolved V gene where checked; the cause of the rest is unknown. In this sample the table shows 120,000 or so clones, about 87% of which occur a single time. The ten largest clones add up to 25% to 35% of the sample. Material for sequencing was peripheral blood. The receptor source for this set is a woman aged 70-85 years with acute or convalescent COVID-19.

The chain combines TRBV6-5 with TRBJ2-2, with a weak D call TRBD2 (5 bases). The CDR3 totals 13 residues. The ends were cut back, 6 bases at V and 4 bases at J, with 9 bases in the middle. Germline CDR1 is MNHEY and CDR2 is SVGAGI. The CDR3 region has the DNA TGTGCCAGCAGGGAGGAGGTCACCGGGGAGCTGTTTTTT. This codes for CASREEVTGELFF.

The rearrangement uses TRBV4-1 and TRBJ1-3; D is undetermined. V gave up 4 bases and J gave up 9 bases, with 22 bases separating them. Germline V gives CDR1 MGHRA, CDR2 YSYEKL. The CDR3 totals 16 residues. The DNA of the CDR3 is TGCGCCAGCAGCCCGCGAAGGGTTGAGGGCGCGGGCACCATATATTTT. Translated: CASSPRRVEGAGTIYF.

This clone was picked up one time. This chain links TRBV4-2 with TRBJ1-2; no clear D. This CDR3 is built from 13 residues. Germline V gene lookup returns CDR1 LGHNA and CDR2 YNFKEQ. Trimming stripped 2 bases from V and 7 bases from J, with 11 bases between. CDR3: CASSQSDGGGYTF. Written as DNA, the CDR3 is TGTGCCAGCAGCCAAAGCGACGGAGGTGGCTACACCTTC.

The chain carries TRBV28 and TRBJ2-7; D is unresolved. Trimming removed 5 bases from V and 6 bases from J, with 11 bases in between. The CDR3 runs 12 residues. Per the germline V gene, CDR1 is MDHEN and CDR2 is SYDVKM. CDR3 DNA: TGTGCCAGCAGTACCCCTCTCGGCGAGCAGTACTTC. As protein: CASSTPLGEQYF.

The rearrangement links TRBV2 to TRBJ1-2, with 10 positions matching TRBD1. The CDR3 length is 13 residues. V lost 4 bases to trimming and J lost 7 bases; unmatched junction nucleotides: 3. Looked up from germline, CDR1 is SNHLY and CDR2 is FYNNEI. The CDR3 loop is CASSGQGAGGYTF. The CDR3 DNA sequence: TGTGCCAGCAGTGGACAGGGGGCTGGTGGCTACACCTTC.

This chain uses TRBV27 with TRBJ1-2, with 8 bases fitting TRBD1. J was trimmed by 6 bases and V by 5 bases; bases with no gene match: 5. Germline CDR1 is MNHEY and CDR2 is SMNVEV (reference sequence). The CDR3 is 13 amino acids. The DNA of the CDR3 is TGTGCCAGCAGTCCCTTGGACAGGGATGGCTACACCTTC. Translation gives CASSPLDRDGYTF.

The rearrangement links TRBV28 to TRBJ1-1; TRBD1 might be the D (5 bases). CDR3 size: 13 residues. V gave up 6 bases and J gave up 0 bases, with 8 bases separating them. From germline, CDR1 is MDHEN and CDR2 SYDVKM. CDR3 residues: CASRRTMNTEAFF. The CDR3 nucleotides are TGTGCCAGCAGGAGGACAATGAACACTGAAGCTTTCTTT.

The V call is TRBV28, the J call TRBJ1-5; possibly TRBD1 for D (6 bases). The length of the CDR3 is 16 residues. The germline CDR1 and CDR2 sequences are MDHEN and SYDVKM. Trimming cost V 10 bases and J 3 bases, with 22 bases left between them. The CDR3 DNA sequence: TGTGCCACCCATCAACCCACAGGGAATTACAATCAGCCCCAGCATTTT. Its translation: CATHQPTGNYNQPQHF.

This chain connects TRBV9 to TRBJ2-1; tentatively, D is TRBD2 (6 bases). The V end lost 2 bases, the J end lost 2 bases, and 14 bases lay between the germline ends. CDR3 length: 16 residues. Germline CDR1 and CDR2: SGDLS and YYNGEE. The CDR3 protein is CASSVGGSLAYNEQFF. CDR3 DNA sequence: TGTGCCAGCAGCGTTGGAGGGTCCTTGGCCTACAATGAGCAGTTCTTC.

The chain links TRBV6-4 to TRBJ1-2; TRBD1 matches 9 bases. Germline V CDR1 and CDR2: MRHNA, SNTAGT. Trimming took 6 bases from V and 7 from J; bases not matched to a gene: 3. The CDR3 has 12 amino acids. Here the CDR3 reads CASRDRGGGYTF. The CDR3 DNA reads TGTGCCAGCAGGGACAGGGGAGGTGGCTACACCTTC.

The CDR3 is CASSLQTGDEKLFF. CDR3 nucleotide sequence: TGTGCCAGCTCACTACAGACAGGGGATGAAAAACTGTTTTTT. V is TRBV18 and J is TRBJ1-4; TRBD1 matches at 8 bases. This CDR3 contains 14 residues. Trimming removed 4 bases from V and 6 bases from J; junction bases left unmatched: 4. Looked up from germline, CDR1 is KGHSH and CDR2 is LQKENI.

J is TRBJ1-1 and V is TRBV28; 8 bases line up with TRBD1. CDR1 is MDHEN and CDR2 is SYDVKM in the germline V gene. The J segment lost 11 bases and the V segment lost 9 bases, leaving 8 bases of the junction unmatched. The CDR3 runs to 11 residues. CDR3 in amino acids: CASLTGGFAFF. The CDR3 DNA sequence: TGTGCCAGTCTTACAGGGGGTTTCGCTTTCTTT. Variable domain in full (rest from reference TRBV28 and TRBJ1-1): DVKVTQSSRYLVKRTGEKVFLECVQDMDHENMFWYRQDPGLGLRLIYFSYDVKMKEKGDIPEGYSVSREKKERFSLILESASTNQTSMYLCASLTGGFAFFGQGTRLTVV.

V and J are TRBV4-1 and TRBJ1-5; D is unclear. The CDR3 has 15 residues. Trimming took 1 base from V and 2 from J, leaving 9 bases between them. CDR1 and CDR2 (germline): MGHRA, YSYEKL. The CDR3 nucleotides are TGCGCCAGCAGCCAAGGGGCTGTTGGCAATCAGCCCCAGCATTTT. It translates to CASSQGAVGNQPQHF.

The chain uses TRBV10-3 and TRBJ2-7; no definite D call. Germline CDR1 is ENHRY and CDR2 is SYGVKD. The length of the CDR3 is 14 residues. The V and J ends lost 0 bases and 2 bases respectively, with 8 bases between them. The CDR3 loop is CAISESLKPYEQYF. In nucleotides, the CDR3 is TGTGCCATCAGTGAGTCGTTGAAGCCCTACGAGCAGTACTTC.

The chain joins TRBV5-4 to TRBJ1-2; 8 nucleotides match TRBD1. J was trimmed by 6 bases and V by 4 bases; bases with no gene match: 5. The CDR3 contains 13 residues. CDR1 and CDR2 (germline): SGHNT, YYREEE (reference sequence). CDR3: CASSETGVDGYTF. The CDR3 DNA is TGTGCCAGCAGCGAGACAGGGGTCGATGGCTACACCTTC. Supplemented by reference TRBV5-4 and TRBJ1-2, the full variable domain reads ETGVTQSPTHLIKTRGQQVTLRCSSQSGHNTVSWYQQALGQGPQFIFQYYREEENGRGNFPPRFSGLQFPNYSSELNVNALELDDSALYLCASSETGVDGYTFGSGTRLTVV.

The chain links TRBV29-1 to TRBJ2-4; D gene unclear. CDR1 is SQVTM, CDR2 ANQGSEA, per germline. V was shortened by 0 bases and J by 0 bases, with 18 bases between the two germline ends. There are 18 residues in the CDR3. The CDR3 loop reads CSVEDFSPDTVAKNIQYF. The CDR3 nucleotides read TGCAGCGTTGAAGATTTCTCCCCCGACACGGTAGCCAAAAACATTCAGTACTTC.

V usage is TRBV28 and J usage is TRBJ1-6, with 8 bases fitting TRBD1. The CDR3 spans 16 residues. The V segment lost 6 bases and the J segment 6 bases; nucleotides outside the gene matches: 10. CDR1 is MDHEN and CDR2 is SYDVKM in the germline V gene. CDR3 DNA sequence: TGTGCCAGCAGCCCGGGACAGGAGGAGGGTAATTCACCCCTCCACTTT. It codes for CASSPGQEEGNSPLHF.

The DNA of the CDR3 is TGTGCCAGCAGCCAGGCCGGGACAGGGGTTTCACCCCTCCACTTT. Its translation: CASSQAGTGVSPLHF. The V call is TRBV3-1 (or the pseudogene TRBV3-2), the J call TRBJ1-6; 10 bases map to TRBD1. V dropped 3 bases and J dropped 9; count of bases not matched to a gene: 5. CDR1 and CDR2 (germline): LGHDT, YNNKEL (reference sequence). This CDR3 contains 15 residues.

The rearrangement uses TRBV7-8 and TRBJ2-5; D might be TRBD1 (5 bases). The CDR3 loop spans 14 amino acids. Trimming took 4 bases from V and 5 from J, leaving 14 bases between them. Germline V lookup: CDR1 SGHVS, CDR2 FQNEAQ. The CDR3 loop is CASSYRTLGETQYF. For the CDR3, the DNA is TGTGCCAGCAGCTACAGGACACTGGGGGAGACCCAGTACTTC.

This chain joins TRBV7-3 and TRBJ2-5, with D possibly matching TRBD1 (5 bases). V lost 5 bases to trimming and J lost 4 bases, with 11 bases between them. There are 13 residues in the CDR3. In germline, CDR1 is SGHTA, CDR2 FQGTGA. CDR3: CASSPRVLETQYF. The DNA for the CDR3 is TGTGCCAGCAGCCCCAGGGTACTAGAGACCCAGTACTTC.

J is TRBJ2-1 and V is TRBV6-5; 10 nucleotides agree with TRBD2. Germline-derived CDR1 and CDR2 are MNHEY and SVGAGI. The junction had 14 bases not matched to a gene; V was cut back by 6 bases and J by 15 bases. The CDR3 extends over 14 amino acids. The CDR3 loop is CASREGTSVLVGFF. The CDR3 region has the DNA TGTGCCAGCAGAGAGGGGACTAGCGTACTAGTTGGGTTCTTC.

This rearrangement joins TRBV28 to TRBJ1-1; D remains unclear. V was trimmed by 9 bases and J by 1 base, leaving 12 bases between them. CDR1 is MDHEN, CDR2 SYDVKM, per germline. CDR3 length equals 13 residues. DNA for the CDR3: TGTGCCAGTCGGGGTACCTCGAACACTGAAGCTTTCTTT. Amino acids: CASRGTSNTEAFF.

CDR3: CASSLTTNREEKLFF. The DNA of the CDR3 is TGTGCCAGCAGCTTGACGACCAATCGGGAGGAAAAACTGTTTTTT. This chain connects TRBV11-2 to TRBJ1-4; D is uncertain. Germline V gene lookup returns CDR1 SGHAT and CDR2 FQNNGV. The CDR3 runs 15 residues. V was clipped by 3 bases and J by 8 bases, with 16 bases between them.

This chain links TRBV28 with TRBJ1-2; no firm D call. This CDR3 has 14 residues. Trimming pared 3 bases from V and 2 bases from J, leaving 10 bases between. Germline V gives CDR1 MDHEN, CDR2 SYDVKM. The CDR3 loop reads CASSFLELNYGYTF. The DNA for the CDR3 is TGTGCCAGCAGTTTCCTCGAGTTGAACTATGGCTACACCTTC.

The chain is built from TRBV18 and TRBJ1-5; 12 bases match TRBD1. The junction had 14 bases not matched to a gene; V was cut back by 0 bases and J by 11 bases. The CDR3 has 18 residues. Germline V CDR1 and CDR2: KGHSH, LQKENI. The CDR3 DNA reads TGTGCCAGCTCACCACCTACAAGCGCAGGGACAGGGGGCCAGACCCAGCATTTT. Its translation: CASSPPTSAGTGGQTQHF. Using reference TRBV18 and TRBJ1-5 for the parts outside the CDR3, the full variable domain is NAGVMQNPRHLVRRRGQEARLRCSPMKGHSHVYWYRQLPEEGLKFMVYLQKENIIDESGMPKERFSAEFPKEGPSILRIQQVVRGDSAAYFCASSPPTSAGTGGQTQHFGDGTRLSIL.

The V and J genes are TRBV5-6 and TRBJ2-3, with 10 bases aligning to TRBD1. CDR1 is SGHDT, CDR2 YYEEEE, per germline. CDR3 length: 16 residues. The V gene end was trimmed by 4 bases and the J gene end by 4 bases; junction bases not matched to a gene: 9. CDR3 in DNA: TGTGCCAGCAGCCCAGACAGGGGGCGCGATGCAGATACGCAGTATTTT. Its translation: CASSPDRGRDADTQYF.

The chain recombines TRBV18 with TRBJ2-2, with D unresolved. V was shortened by 0 bases and J by 0 bases, with 5 bases between the two germline ends. Germline loops: CDR1 KGHSH, CDR2 LQKENI. The length of the CDR3 is 15 residues. This chain's CDR3 is CASSPPAANTGELFF. The CDR3, as DNA: TGTGCCAGCTCACCACCTGCAGCGAACACCGGGGAGCTGTTTTTT.

The chain employs TRBV4-1 and TRBJ1-5; 9 bases are shared with TRBD1. Germline lookup yields CDR1 MGHRA and CDR2 YSYEKL. V lost 5 bases and J lost 2; bases outside the gene matches: 7. This CDR3 is 16 amino acids long. This CDR3 reads CASSLGQGTGNQPQHF. DNA for the CDR3: TGCGCCAGCAGCTTGGGACAGGGAACGGGCAATCAGCCCCAGCATTTT.

The CDR3 sequence is CASSPGQGRHTF. The CDR3 DNA follows: TGTGCCAGTAGTCCCGGACAGGGGAGGCACACCTTC. The genes are TRBV19 and TRBJ1-2; 9 bases agree with TRBD1. Germline CDR1 LNHDA, CDR2 SQIVND (reference sequence). Trimming removed 5 bases from V and 12 bases from J; junction bases left unmatched: 7. The CDR3 loop spans 12 amino acids.

The CDR3 coding sequence is TGTGCCAGCAGCCAAGCTCAAGGGAGAGGTGGCTACACCTTC. It is translated as CASSQAQGRGGYTF. The V and J genes are TRBV3-1 (or the pseudogene TRBV3-2) and TRBJ1-2; D ambiguous. Germline CDR1 reads LGHDT; CDR2 reads YNNKEL (reference sequence). V shed 1 base and J shed 7 bases, with 13 bases lying between them. This CDR3 is built from 14 residues.

The chain uses TRBV10-2 and TRBJ1-6; 7 bases map to TRBD1. V shed 2 bases, J shed 9 bases, and the junction held 13 bases outside the gene matches. CDR1 WSHSY and CDR2 SAAADI come from the germline V gene. The CDR3 runs to 17 residues. CDR3 DNA sequence: TGCGCCAGCAGTGAGCCGACGGGGGGGACAGCTAGTTCACCCCTCCACTTT. This translates into CASSEPTGGTASSPLHF.